Detailed here is one T cell receptor (beta chain). Germline CDR1 SNHLY, CDR2 FYNNEI. This CDR3 is 15 amino acids long. V lost 6 bases and J 2 bases, leaving 17 bases between the germline ends. Assay: immunoSEQ multiplex PCR; the TCRdb copy retains only in-frame clones and omits some. The table includes several thousand clones, 88% detected once. This sample is drawn from a study of OX40 agonist ivuxolimab in advanced cancers. Sequencing used CD4+ or CD8+ T cells sorted from blood, obtained in a trial of the OX40 agonist ivuxolimab. The chain recombines TRBV2 with TRBJ2-7, with D tentatively TRBD1 (5 bases). This receptor was taken from an adult with an advanced solid tumor such as melanoma, head and neck, liver or kidney cancer. The chain's CDR3 is CASSLAETETYEQYF. The CDR3, as DNA: TGTGCCAGCAGCTTAGCTGAGACAGAAACCTACGAGCAGTACTTC.